This T cell receptor beta chain was captured in a study of T cell responses to AZD1222 COVID-19 vaccine. Produced via immunoSEQ multiplex PCR; TCRdb's table is partial and in-frame only. Among roughly 140,000 clones listed, approximately 91% were seen once. The CDR3 extends over 13 amino acids. The J segment lost 2 bases and the V segment lost 10 bases, leaving 7 bases of the junction unmatched. Germline CDR1 ENHRY, CDR2 SYGVKD. The chain links TRBV10-3 to TRBJ1-1; 7 bases agree with TRBD1. Sequenced material: peripheral blood, taken 28 days after the second AZD1222 dose. The source is an adult who received the AZD1222 COVID-19 vaccine. The CDR3 region has the DNA TGTGCCACCCGGGCAGGGGGAAACACTGAAGCTTTCTTT. Its protein product is CATRAGGNTEAFF.